Listed here are 26 T cell receptor beta chains from one sample, sequenced in a study of blood T cells in healthy people across ages. The second PCR ran roughly 6 to 12 cycles with a sample-barcoded 5' primer and J-beta primers. TCRdb fed the 5' RACE reads into MiXCR, producing one record per CDR3 protein. The data show some 1.4 million distinct CDR3 sequences, with 42% seen just once and roughly 7.7% held by the top ten. Sequenced: blood. These receptors were obtained from a woman between 18 and 29 years old in good health.

This clonotype was detected a few times. J is TRBJ1-1 and V is TRBV15; D not resolved. Germline CDR1 LNHNV, CDR2 YYDKDF (reference sequence). V was pared by 0 bases and J by 7 bases, with 9 bases between. This CDR3 has 13 residues. CDR3 DNA sequence: TGTGCCACCAGCAGAGATAACGGCGGTGAAGCTTTCTTT. This translates into CATSRDNGGEAFF.

The chain carries TRBV2 and TRBJ2-7; possibly TRBD2 for D (5 bases). There are 12 residues in the CDR3. CDR1 and CDR2 (germline): SNHLY, FYNNEI. V dropped 6 bases and J dropped 0 bases, with 6 bases sitting between them. CDR3 protein: CASRTNSYEQYF. In DNA, the CDR3 is TGTGCCAGCAGGACTAACTCCTACGAGCAGTACTTC.

The rearrangement uses TRBV6-5 and TRBJ2-7, with TRBD2 matching 7 bases. Unmatched junction bases numbered 7, after V lost 4 bases and J lost 4 bases. This CDR3 spans 14 amino acids. Germline lookup yields CDR1 MNHEY and CDR2 SVGAGI. The CDR3 DNA sequence: TGTGCCAGCAGTTCTTGGGACGGGGGGTACGAGCAGTACTTC. Encoded protein: CASSSWDGGYEQYF.

This clonotype showed up just a few times. The genes are TRBV15 and TRBJ2-1; 8 bases agree with TRBD2. The CDR3 runs 12 residues. CDR1 and CDR2 from the germline V gene are LNHNV and YYDKDF (reference sequence). V gave up 4 bases and J gave up 10 bases; unmatched junction bases: 3. The CDR3 region has the DNA TGTGCCACCAGCATCCGGACTAGCGAGCAGTTCTTC. It codes for CATSIRTSEQFF.

The V call is TRBV7-2, the J call TRBJ2-7, with 8 nucleotides matching TRBD2. The CDR3 sequence is 15 residues long. With V trimmed by 6 bases and J by 5 bases, 12 bases remained unmatched. Germline V gene lookup returns CDR1 SGHTA and CDR2 FQGNSA. CDR3 amino acids: CASSPAGTRGHEQYF. For the CDR3, the DNA is TGTGCCAGCAGTCCAGCCGGGACTAGAGGGCACGAGCAGTACTTC.

This clonotype was found many times. The chain links TRBV29-1 to TRBJ1-1; 9 bases match TRBD1. This CDR3 comprises 11 residues. V lost 6 bases, J lost 4 bases, and 0 bases stayed unmatched. Germline V gene lookup returns CDR1 SQVTM and CDR2 ANQGSEA. This CDR3 is CSVTGGTEAFF. In nucleotides, the CDR3 is TGCAGCGTGACAGGGGGCACTGAAGCTTTCTTT.

The V and J genes are TRBV20-1 and TRBJ2-2, with 9 nucleotides matching TRBD1. There are 17 residues in the CDR3. Germline-derived CDR1 and CDR2 are DFQATT and SNEGSKA (reference sequence). Trimming removed 6 bases from V and 7 bases from J; junction bases left unmatched: 18. CDR3 in amino acids: CSAPPPAGQGRSGELFF. CDR3 DNA sequence: TGCAGTGCACCCCCACCCGCAGGACAGGGGAGGAGCGGGGAGCTGTTTTTT.

A few counts support this clonotype. The chain links TRBV11-2 to TRBJ2-7; 9 bases map to TRBD2. J gave up 4 bases and V 2 bases, and 6 bases lay outside the gene matches. Germline lookup yields CDR1 SGHAT and CDR2 FQNNGV. This CDR3 contains 15 residues. CDR3 sequence: CASSLLNSGSYEQYF. The CDR3 DNA reads TGTGCCAGCAGCTTACTAAATAGCGGGAGTTACGAGCAGTACTTC.

V gene TRBV6-5 combines with J gene TRBJ1-6; perhaps TRBD1 as D (6 bases). The germline V gene encodes CDR1 MNHEY and CDR2 SVGAGI. The CDR3 is 15 residues long. V shed 6 bases and J shed 3 bases, with 12 bases lying between them. This CDR3 reads CASSKGQYYNSPLHF. CDR3 nucleotide sequence: TGTGCCAGCAGCAAAGGACAGTACTATAATTCACCCCTCCACTTT.

V is TRBV29-1 and J is TRBJ1-2; 7 bases are a match to TRBD1. V lost 8 bases and J lost 1; bases outside the gene matches: 13. Germline V gene data show CDR1 as SQVTM and CDR2 as ANQGSEA. There are 15 residues in the CDR3. This CDR3 reads CSTEMTGQINYGYTF. The CDR3 bases are TGCAGCACGGAAATGACAGGGCAGATTAACTATGGCTACACCTTC.

DNA of the CDR3: TGTGCCATCAGTCCTGAACAGGGGGCTCGCACCGGGGAGCTGTTTTTT. This translates into CAISPEQGARTGELFF. The V call is TRBV10-3, the J call TRBJ2-2; 9 bases fit TRBD1. The germline V gene has CDR1 ENHRY and CDR2 SYGVKD. J was trimmed by 4 bases and V by 5 bases; bases with no gene match: 8. The CDR3 has 16 residues.

Only a few counts were recorded for this clonotype. The gene calls are TRBV4-1 and TRBJ2-7, with 11 bases aligning to TRBD2. Unmatched junction bases numbered 11, after V lost 0 bases and J lost 4 bases. CDR1 MGHRA and CDR2 YSYEKL come from the germline V gene. The CDR3 sequence is 18 residues long. As DNA, the CDR3 is TGCGCCAGCAGCCAAGATTGGGTAGCGGGGGGGCCTGGGTACGAGCAGTACTTC. This gives the protein CASSQDWVAGGPGYEQYF.

This chain uses TRBV6-5 with TRBJ1-2, with 10 positions matching TRBD1. The CDR3 totals 15 residues. CDR1 and CDR2 (germline): MNHEY, SVGAGI. The V and J ends lost 5 bases and 2 bases, in that order; junction bases with no gene match: 5. CDR3 amino acids: CASSTDRGANYGYTF. DNA of the CDR3: TGTGCCAGCAGTACGGACAGGGGGGCGAACTATGGCTACACCTTC.

V gene TRBV7-9 combines with J gene TRBJ2-1; 11 bases agree with TRBD2. Trimming removed 5 bases from V and 6 bases from J; junction bases left unmatched: 3. The CDR3 spans 14 residues. The V gene's germline CDR1 is SEHNR and CDR2 FQNEAQ (reference sequence). This CDR3 reads CASSGTSGFNEQFF. As DNA, the CDR3 is TGTGCCAGCAGCGGGACTAGCGGATTCAATGAGCAGTTCTTC. The full variable domain, its missing parts supplied by reference TRBV7-9 and TRBJ2-1, is DTGVSQNPRHKITKRGQNVTFRCDPISEHNRLYWYRQTLGQGPEFLTYFQNEAQLEKSRLLSDRFSAERPKGSFSTLEIQRTEQGDSAMYLCASSGTSGFNEQFFGPGTRLTVL.

The rearrangement uses TRBV7-8 and TRBJ2-1, with 8 bases lining up with TRBD1. Matching the DNA end better, TRBJ2-7 makes the J call doubtful. Germline CDR1 is SGHVS and CDR2 is FQNEAQ. The CDR3 contains 15 residues. Here the CDR3 DNA reads TGTGCCAGCAGCTTAGACAGGGGGTATTCGAATGAGCAGTACTTC. Its translation is CASSLDRGYSNEQYF.

J is TRBJ1-1 and V is TRBV10-1, with a tentative D call TRBD1 (5 bases). The CDR3 has 14 amino acids. Germline values: CDR1 WNHNN, CDR2 SYGVQD (reference sequence). V lost 2 bases, J lost 6 bases, and 13 bases lay in between. CDR3 nucleotides: TGCGCCAGCAGTGAGGCAGGGAAAAGCGCTGAAGCTTTCTTT. Protein: CASSEAGKSAEAFF.

The chain recombines TRBV6-6 with TRBJ1-1; D possibly corresponds to TRBD1 (5 bases). The V gene lost 2 bases and the J gene lost 5 bases, with 9 bases spanning the gap. The germline V gene encodes CDR1 MNHNY and CDR2 SVGAGI (reference sequence). The CDR3 has 13 residues. In DNA, the CDR3 is TGTGCCAGCAGTTACCCGGGGCAAACTGAAGCTTTCTTT. Translation gives CASSYPGQTEAFF.

The rearrangement joins TRBV20-1 to TRBJ2-4, with D perhaps TRBD1 (6 bases). The J call may be incorrect, as the DNA end agrees better with TRBJ2-7. This CDR3 has 14 amino acids. Germline V gene lookup returns CDR1 DFQATT and CDR2 SNEGSKA (reference sequence). The CDR3 nucleotides are TGCAGTGCTAGACCACAGGGATCCTACGGCGAGCAGTACTTC. Amino acid sequence: CSARPQGSYGEQYF.

The gene calls are TRBV20-1 and TRBJ1-2; D possibly corresponds to TRBD1 (5 bases). The CDR3 runs 15 residues. V was trimmed by 5 bases and J by 2 bases, leaving 18 bases between them. CDR1 DFQATT and CDR2 SNEGSKA come from the germline V gene (reference sequence). This CDR3 reads CSAPRSGARNYGYTF. CDR3 DNA: TGCAGTGCTCCCCGGTCTGGGGCAAGGAACTATGGCTACACCTTC.

The CDR3 protein is CASSHQGGRTEAFF. The CDR3 nucleotides read TGTGCCAGCAGCCACCAGGGAGGTCGCACTGAAGCTTTCTTT. The chain recombines TRBV3-1 with TRBJ1-1, with D perhaps TRBD1 (5 bases). This CDR3 contains 14 residues. CDR1 and CDR2 from the germline V gene are LGHDT and YNNKEL (reference sequence). Deletions cut 3 bases from V and 4 bases from J, with 12 bases between.

CDR3 in DNA: TGTGCCAGCAGTAAAACCTGGAACTATGGCTACACCTTC. The encoded protein is CASSKTWNYGYTF. The rearrangement joins TRBV6-5 to TRBJ1-2, with D unclear. V gave up 5 bases and J gave up 2 bases, with 9 bases separating them. Germline V gene sequence: CDR1 MNHEY, CDR2 SVGAGI. The CDR3 consists of 13 residues.

This clonotype was seen a few times. The rearrangement joins TRBV24-1 to TRBJ1-5; 9 bases fit TRBD1. The junction had 14 bases not matched to a gene; V was cut back by 3 bases and J by 0 bases. Germline V gene lookup returns CDR1 KGHDR and CDR2 SFDVKD. The length of the CDR3 is 20 residues. The CDR3 spells CATSDTRDREQGYSNQPQHF. The CDR3 bases are TGTGCCACCAGTGATACCCGGGACAGGGAACAAGGTTATAGCAATCAGCCCCAGCATTTT.

This chain connects TRBV3-1 to TRBJ2-3; D unresolved. The CDR3 is made up of 13 amino acids. Germline CDR1 and CDR2: LGHDT and YNNKEL (reference sequence). Trimming shortened V by 7 bases and J by 3 bases, and 11 bases separated the two germline ends. CDR3 protein: CASTHPKTDTQYF. The CDR3 DNA reads TGTGCCAGCACCCACCCGAAAACAGATACGCAGTATTTT.

The sample holds a few counts of this clonotype. CDR3 protein: CASSSTAATLYEQYF. CDR3 DNA sequence: TGTGCCAGCAGCTCCACGGCGGCTACCCTCTACGAGCAGTACTTC. This chain links TRBV3-1 with TRBJ2-7; D remains unclear. V shed 5 bases and J shed 3 bases, with 17 bases lying between them. This CDR3 comprises 15 residues. CDR1 and CDR2 (germline): LGHDT, YNNKEL (reference sequence).

This chain connects TRBV27 to TRBJ2-5, with D tentatively TRBD1 or TRBD2 (8 bases each). Germline V gives CDR1 MNHEY, CDR2 SMNVEV (reference sequence). CDR3 length: 18 amino acids. V was trimmed by 5 bases and J by 11 bases, leaving 33 bases between them. This CDR3 is CASSPLSGGQGAFNEQYF. In nucleotides, the CDR3 is TGTGCCAGCAGTCCTCTCTCGGGGGGGCAGGGGGCCTTTAATGAGCAGTACTTC.

This clonotype was detected only a few times. CDR3 in DNA: TGTGCCAGCAGCTTAGGGGACCTACATACTGAAGCTTTCTTT. Its translation: CASSLGDLHTEAFF. This chain links TRBV7-9 with TRBJ1-1; perhaps TRBD1 as D (5 bases). This CDR3 contains 14 residues. The V end lost 1 base, the J end lost 5 bases, and 11 bases lay between the germline ends. The germline V gene has CDR1 SEHNR and CDR2 FQNEAQ (reference sequence). Variable domain in full (rest from reference TRBV7-9 and TRBJ1-1): DTGVSQNPRHKITKRGQNVTFRCDPISEHNRLYWYRQTLGQGPEFLTYFQNEAQLEKSRLLSDRFSAERPKGSFSTLEIQRTEQGDSAMYLCASSLGDLHTEAFFGQGTRLTVV.